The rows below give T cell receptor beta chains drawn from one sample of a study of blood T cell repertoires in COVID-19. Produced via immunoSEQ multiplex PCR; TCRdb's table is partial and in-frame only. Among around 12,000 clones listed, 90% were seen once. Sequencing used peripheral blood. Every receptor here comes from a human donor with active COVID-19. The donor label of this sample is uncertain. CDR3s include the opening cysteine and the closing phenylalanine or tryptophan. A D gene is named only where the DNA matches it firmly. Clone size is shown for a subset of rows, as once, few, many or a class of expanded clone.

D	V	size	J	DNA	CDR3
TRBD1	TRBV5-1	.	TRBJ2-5	TGCGCCAGCAGCTTGGGGACAGGGACCGAGACCCAGTACTTC	CASSLGTGTETQYF
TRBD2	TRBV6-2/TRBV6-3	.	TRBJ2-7	TGTGCCAGCAGTTCCTTTAGCGGGGGCCACTACGAGCAGTACTTC	CASSSFSGGHYEQYF
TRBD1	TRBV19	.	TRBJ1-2	TGTGCCACCCGAAATCCCGGGACAGGGGGCGCGAACTATGGCTACACCTTC	CATRNPGTGGANYGYTF
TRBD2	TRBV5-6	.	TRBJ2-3	TGTGCCAGCAGCTTGTTGCGACTAGCGGGTCGCACAGATACGCAGTATTTT	CASSLLRLAGRTDTQYF
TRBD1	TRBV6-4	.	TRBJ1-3	TGTGCCAGCAGTCCCGGGACAGGGCCTGGAAACACCATATATTTT	CASSPGTGPGNTIYF
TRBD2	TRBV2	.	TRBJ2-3	TGTGCCACCAGCGGGACTAGCGGGGGGGGAGATACGCAGTATTTT	CATSGTSGGGDTQYF
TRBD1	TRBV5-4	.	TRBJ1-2	TGTGCCAGCAGCTTGGTCAAGGGGGCGTATGGCTACACCTTC	CASSLVKGAYGYTF
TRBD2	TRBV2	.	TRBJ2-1	TGTGCCAGCACCAGAGGGACTAGCGGGTTCCGCAATGAGCAGTTCTTC	CASTRGTSGFRNEQFF
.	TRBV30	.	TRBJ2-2	TGTGCCTGGAGTCCATCATATGACAGGCGCACCGGGGAGCTGTTTTTT	CAWSPSYDRRTGELFF
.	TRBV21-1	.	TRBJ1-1	TGTGCCAGCAGCAAAGGGGGGGGTTCGAACACTGAAGCTTTCTTT	CASSKGGGSNTEAFF
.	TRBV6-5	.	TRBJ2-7	TGTGCCAGCGGCCCCTCAGTATACGAGCAGTACTTC	CASGPSVYEQYF
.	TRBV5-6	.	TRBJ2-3	TGTGCCAGCAGCTTGGGTCAGCGGCCAGACACAGATACGCAGTATTTT	CASSLGQRPDTDTQYF
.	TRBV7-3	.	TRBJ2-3	TGTGCCAGCAGCAACAGTAACACAGATACGCAGTATTTT	CASSNSNTDTQYF
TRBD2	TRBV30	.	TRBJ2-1	TGTGCCTCCCGAGGGGGACTAGGGTCCTACAATGAGCAGTTCTTC	CASRGGLGSYNEQFF
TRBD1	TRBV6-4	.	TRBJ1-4	TGTGCCAGCAGCCCGACAGGGATTGGCAATGAAAAACTGTTTTTT	CASSPTGIGNEKLFF
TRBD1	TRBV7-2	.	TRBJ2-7	TGTGCCAGCAGCTTAGGGGTGACAGGGGGCAGTGAGCAGTACTTC	CASSLGVTGGSEQYF
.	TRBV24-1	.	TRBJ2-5	TGTGCCACCAGTGATTTTGGAAAAGGGGTCGAGACCCAGTACTTC	CATSDFGKGVETQYF
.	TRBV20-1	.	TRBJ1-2	TGCAGTGCTAGTACACCGATAACTAACTATGGCTACACCTTC	CSASTPITNYGYTF
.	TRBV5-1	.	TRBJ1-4	TGCGCCAGCTCCTTCGACAGTATCCCTAATGAAAAACTGTTTTTT	CASSFDSIPNEKLFF
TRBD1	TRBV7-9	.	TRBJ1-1	TGTGCCAGCAGCCGAATTCAGGGGGCAGGGGGAGCTTTCTTT	CASSRIQGAGGAFF
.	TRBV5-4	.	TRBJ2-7	TGTGCCAGCAGCTTGCGGGGGAACTACGAGCAGTACTTC	CASSLRGNYEQYF
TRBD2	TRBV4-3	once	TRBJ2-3	TGCGCCAGCAGCCAAGACACCAATAGCGGGGGAAACACAGATACGCAGTATTTT	CASSQDTNSGGNTDTQYF
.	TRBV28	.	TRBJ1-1	TGTGCCAGCAGTTTAAAAGGGGGAAGGGAAGCTTTCTTT	CASSLKGGREAFF
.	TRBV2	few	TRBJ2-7	TGTGCCAGCAAAGGGACTCAGAGCGAGCAGTACTTC	CASKGTQSEQYF
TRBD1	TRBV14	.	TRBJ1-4	TGTGCCAGCAGCCCCCTACAGGGGGTCCTGTTTTTT	CASSPLQGVLFF
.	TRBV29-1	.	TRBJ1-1	TGCAGCATGAAGCGGCGGGGACTCATGAACACTGAAGCTTTCTTT	CSMKRRGLMNTEAFF
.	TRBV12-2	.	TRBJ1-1	TGTGCAAGTCGCTTAGCCCACTTTGAAGCTTTCTTT	CASRLAHFEAFF
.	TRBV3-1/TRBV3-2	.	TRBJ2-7	TGTGCCAGCAGCCTTAGAGGTCCACGAACGGCCTTGGAGCAGTACTTC	CASSLRGPRTALEQYF
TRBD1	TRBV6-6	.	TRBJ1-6	TGTGCCAGCTTTACCGGGACAGGCGCTTCACCCCTCCACTTT	CASFTGTGASPLHF